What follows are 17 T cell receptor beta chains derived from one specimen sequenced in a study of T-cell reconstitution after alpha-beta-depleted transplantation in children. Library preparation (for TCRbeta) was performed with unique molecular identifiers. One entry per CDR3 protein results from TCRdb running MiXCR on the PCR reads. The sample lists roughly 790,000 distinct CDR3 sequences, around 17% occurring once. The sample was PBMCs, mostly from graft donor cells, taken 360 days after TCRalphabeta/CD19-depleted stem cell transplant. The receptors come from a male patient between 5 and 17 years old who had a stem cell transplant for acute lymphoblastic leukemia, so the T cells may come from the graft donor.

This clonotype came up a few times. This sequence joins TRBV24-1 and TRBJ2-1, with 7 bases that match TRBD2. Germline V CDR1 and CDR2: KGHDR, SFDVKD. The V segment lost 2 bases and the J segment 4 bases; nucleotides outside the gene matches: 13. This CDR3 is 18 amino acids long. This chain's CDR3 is CATSDSWRESGPYNEQFF. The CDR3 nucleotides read TGTGCCACCAGTGATTCCTGGCGGGAGAGCGGGCCTTACAATGAGCAGTTCTTC.

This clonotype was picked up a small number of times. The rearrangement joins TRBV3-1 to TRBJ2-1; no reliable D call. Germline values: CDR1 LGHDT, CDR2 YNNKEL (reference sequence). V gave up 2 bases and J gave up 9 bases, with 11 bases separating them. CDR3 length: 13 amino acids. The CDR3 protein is CASSQSWEAEQFF. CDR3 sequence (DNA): TGTGCCAGCAGCCAATCGTGGGAAGCTGAGCAGTTCTTC.

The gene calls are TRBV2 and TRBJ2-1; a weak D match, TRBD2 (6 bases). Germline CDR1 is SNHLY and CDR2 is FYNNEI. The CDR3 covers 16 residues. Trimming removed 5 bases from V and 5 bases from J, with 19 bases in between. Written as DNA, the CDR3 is TGTGCCAGCAGTCCCATTGGGCTAGCGAGTAACAATGAGCAGTTCTTC. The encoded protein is CASSPIGLASNNEQFF.

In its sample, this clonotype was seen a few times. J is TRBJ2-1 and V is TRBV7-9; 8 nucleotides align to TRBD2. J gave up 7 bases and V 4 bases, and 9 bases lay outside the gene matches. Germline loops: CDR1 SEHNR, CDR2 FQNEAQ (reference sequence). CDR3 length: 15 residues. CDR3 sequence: CASSSGLAPVNEQFF. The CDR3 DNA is TGTGCCAGCAGCTCCGGACTAGCCCCCGTTAATGAGCAGTTCTTC.

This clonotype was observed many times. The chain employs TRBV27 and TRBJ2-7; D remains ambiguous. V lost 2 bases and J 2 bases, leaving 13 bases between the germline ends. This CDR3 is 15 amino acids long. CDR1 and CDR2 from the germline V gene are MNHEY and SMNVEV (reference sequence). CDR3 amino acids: CASSLISLPPYEQYF. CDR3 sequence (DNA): TGTGCCAGCAGTTTAATAAGCCTTCCCCCCTACGAGCAGTACTTC.

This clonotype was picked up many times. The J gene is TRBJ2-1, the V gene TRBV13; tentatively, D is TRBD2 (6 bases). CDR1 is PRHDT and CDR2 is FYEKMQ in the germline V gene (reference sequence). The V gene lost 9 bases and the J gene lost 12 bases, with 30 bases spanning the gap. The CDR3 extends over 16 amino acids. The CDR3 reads CASAHTRLEGRDGQFF. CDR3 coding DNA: TGTGCCAGTGCCCATACTAGGCTGGAGGGACGTGATGGGCAGTTCTTC.

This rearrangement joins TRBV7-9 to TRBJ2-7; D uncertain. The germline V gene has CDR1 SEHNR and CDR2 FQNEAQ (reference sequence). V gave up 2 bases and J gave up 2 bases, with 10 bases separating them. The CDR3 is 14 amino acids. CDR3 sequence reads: CASSLSGVAYEQYF. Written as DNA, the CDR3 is TGTGCCAGCAGCTTATCTGGCGTAGCCTACGAGCAGTACTTC.

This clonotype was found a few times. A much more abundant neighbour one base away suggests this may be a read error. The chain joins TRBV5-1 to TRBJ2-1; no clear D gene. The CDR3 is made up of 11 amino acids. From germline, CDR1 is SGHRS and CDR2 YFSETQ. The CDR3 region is CASRLGYEQFF. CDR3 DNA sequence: TGCGCCAGCAGGTTGGGTTATGAGCAGTTCTTC.

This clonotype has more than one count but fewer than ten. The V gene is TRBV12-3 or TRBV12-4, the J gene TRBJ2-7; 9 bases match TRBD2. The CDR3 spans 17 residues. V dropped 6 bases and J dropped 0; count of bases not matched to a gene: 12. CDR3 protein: CASSIRSAGGSSYEQYF. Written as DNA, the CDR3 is TGTGCCAGCAGCATCCGGTCAGCGGGAGGTTCCTCCTACGAGCAGTACTTC.

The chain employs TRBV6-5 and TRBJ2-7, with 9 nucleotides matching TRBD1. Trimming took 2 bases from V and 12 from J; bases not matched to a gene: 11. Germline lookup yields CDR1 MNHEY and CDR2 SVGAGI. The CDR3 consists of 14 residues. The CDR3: CASSYGTGGVDRYF. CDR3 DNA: TGTGCCAGCAGTTACGGTACAGGGGGCGTTGACAGGTACTTC.

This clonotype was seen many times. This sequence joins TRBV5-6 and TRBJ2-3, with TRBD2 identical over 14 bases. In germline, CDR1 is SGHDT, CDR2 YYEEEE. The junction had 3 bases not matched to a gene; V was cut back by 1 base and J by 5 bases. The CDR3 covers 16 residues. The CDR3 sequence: CASSLPGLAGEDTQYF. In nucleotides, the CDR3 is TGTGCCAGCAGCTTGCCGGGACTAGCGGGAGAAGATACGCAGTATTTT.

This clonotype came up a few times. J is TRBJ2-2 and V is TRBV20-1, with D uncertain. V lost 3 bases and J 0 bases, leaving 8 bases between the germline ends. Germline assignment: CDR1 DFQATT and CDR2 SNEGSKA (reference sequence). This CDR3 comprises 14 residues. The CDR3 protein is CSASPAANTGELFF. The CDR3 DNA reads TGCAGTGCTAGTCCGGCCGCGAACACCGGGGAGCTGTTTTTT.

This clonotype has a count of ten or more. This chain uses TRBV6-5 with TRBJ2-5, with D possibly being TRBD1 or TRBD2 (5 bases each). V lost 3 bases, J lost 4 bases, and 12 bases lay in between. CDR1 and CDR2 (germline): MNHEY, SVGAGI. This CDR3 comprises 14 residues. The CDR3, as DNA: TGTGCCAGCAGTTATCCAGGGAGTCGAGAGACCCAGTACTTC. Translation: CASSYPGSRETQYF.

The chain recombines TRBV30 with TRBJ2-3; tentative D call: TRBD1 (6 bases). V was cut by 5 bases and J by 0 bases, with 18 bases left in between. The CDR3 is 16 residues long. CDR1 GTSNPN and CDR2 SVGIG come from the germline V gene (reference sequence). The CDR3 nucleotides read TGTGCCTGGGGGAATATTGGGGGCAGAAGCACAGATACGCAGTATTTT. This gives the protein CAWGNIGGRSTDTQYF.

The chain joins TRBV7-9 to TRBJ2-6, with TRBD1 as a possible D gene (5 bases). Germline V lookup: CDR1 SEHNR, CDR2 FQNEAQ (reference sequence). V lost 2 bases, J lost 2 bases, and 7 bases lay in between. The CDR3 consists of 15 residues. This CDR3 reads CASSLKGTGANVLTF. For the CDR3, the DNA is TGTGCCAGCAGCTTAAAGGGGACTGGGGCCAACGTCCTGACTTTC.

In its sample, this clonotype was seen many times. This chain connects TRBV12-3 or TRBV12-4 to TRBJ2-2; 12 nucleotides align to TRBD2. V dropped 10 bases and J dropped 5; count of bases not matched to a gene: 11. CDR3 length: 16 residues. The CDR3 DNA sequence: TGTGCCAACAGCTCCCGACTAGCGGGAGAAACCGGGGAGCTGTTTTTT. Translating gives CANSSRLAGETGELFF.

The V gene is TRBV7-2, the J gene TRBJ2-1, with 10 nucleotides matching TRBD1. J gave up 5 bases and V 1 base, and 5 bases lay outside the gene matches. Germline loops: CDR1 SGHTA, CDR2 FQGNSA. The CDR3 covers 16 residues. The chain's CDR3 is CASSLVGTGVNNEQFF. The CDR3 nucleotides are TGTGCCAGCAGCTTAGTGGGGACAGGGGTCAACAATGAGCAGTTCTTC.